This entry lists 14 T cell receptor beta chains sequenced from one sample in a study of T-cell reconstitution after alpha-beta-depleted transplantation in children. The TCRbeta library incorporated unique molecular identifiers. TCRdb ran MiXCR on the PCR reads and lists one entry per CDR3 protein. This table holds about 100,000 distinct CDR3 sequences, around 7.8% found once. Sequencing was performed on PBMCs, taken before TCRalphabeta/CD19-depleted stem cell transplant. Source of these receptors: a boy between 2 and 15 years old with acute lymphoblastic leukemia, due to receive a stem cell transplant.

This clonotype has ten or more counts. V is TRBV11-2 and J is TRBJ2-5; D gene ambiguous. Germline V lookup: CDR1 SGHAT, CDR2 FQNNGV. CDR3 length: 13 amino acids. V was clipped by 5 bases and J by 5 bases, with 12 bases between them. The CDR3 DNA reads TGTGCCAGCAGCCCCCCCCTGCGCGAGACCCAGTACTTC. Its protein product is CASSPPLRETQYF.

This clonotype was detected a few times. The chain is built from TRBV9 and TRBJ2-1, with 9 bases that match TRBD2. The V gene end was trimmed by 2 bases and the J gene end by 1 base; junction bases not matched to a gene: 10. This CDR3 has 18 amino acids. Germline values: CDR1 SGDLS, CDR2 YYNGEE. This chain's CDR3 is CASSVSGGTPFSYNEQFF. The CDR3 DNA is TGTGCCAGCAGCGTGAGCGGGGGGACCCCCTTTTCCTACAATGAGCAGTTCTTC.

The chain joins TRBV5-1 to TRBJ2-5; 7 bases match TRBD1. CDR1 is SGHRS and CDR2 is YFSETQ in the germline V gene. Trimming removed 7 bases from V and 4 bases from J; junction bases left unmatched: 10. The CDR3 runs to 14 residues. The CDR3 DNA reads TGCGCCAGCTCACCCGGACAGGTCGCAGAGACCCAGTACTTC. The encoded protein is CASSPGQVAETQYF.

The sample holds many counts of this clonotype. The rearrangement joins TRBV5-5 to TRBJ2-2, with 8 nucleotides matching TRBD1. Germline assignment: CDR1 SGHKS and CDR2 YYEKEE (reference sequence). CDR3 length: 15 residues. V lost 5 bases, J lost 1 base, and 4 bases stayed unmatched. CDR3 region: CASSRTGKNTGELFF. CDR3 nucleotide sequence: TGTGCCAGCAGTCGGACAGGGAAGAACACCGGGGAGCTGTTTTTT.

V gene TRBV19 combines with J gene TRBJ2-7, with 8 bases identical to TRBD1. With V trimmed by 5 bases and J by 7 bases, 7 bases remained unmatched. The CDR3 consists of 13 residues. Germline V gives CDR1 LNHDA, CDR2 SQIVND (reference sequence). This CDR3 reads CASSARTGWEQYF. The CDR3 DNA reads TGTGCCAGTAGTGCCCGGACAGGGTGGGAGCAGTACTTC.

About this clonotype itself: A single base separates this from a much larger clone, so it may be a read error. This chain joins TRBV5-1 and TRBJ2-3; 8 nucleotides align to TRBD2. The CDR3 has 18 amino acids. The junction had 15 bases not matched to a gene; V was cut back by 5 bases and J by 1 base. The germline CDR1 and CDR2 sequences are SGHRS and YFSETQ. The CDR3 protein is CASSSGDGGARGTDTQYF. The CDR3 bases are TGCGCCAGCAGTTCCGGCGACGGGGGGGCCAGGGGCACAGATACGCAGTATTTT.

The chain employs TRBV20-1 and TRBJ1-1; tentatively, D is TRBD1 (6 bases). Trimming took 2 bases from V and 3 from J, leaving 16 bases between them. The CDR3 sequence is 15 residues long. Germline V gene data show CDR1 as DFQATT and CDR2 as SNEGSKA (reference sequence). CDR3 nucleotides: TGCAGTGCTAGACCAGTAGGGGGTTTGGACACTGAAGCTTTCTTT. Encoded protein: CSARPVGGLDTEAFF.

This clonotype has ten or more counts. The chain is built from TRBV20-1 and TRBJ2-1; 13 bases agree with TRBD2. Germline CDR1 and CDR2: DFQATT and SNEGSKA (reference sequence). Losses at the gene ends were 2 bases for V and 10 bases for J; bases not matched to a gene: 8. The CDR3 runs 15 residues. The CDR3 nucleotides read TGCAGTGCTAGAACTAGCGGGGGGGCGCTGAGCGAGCAGTTCTTC. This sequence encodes CSARTSGGALSEQFF.

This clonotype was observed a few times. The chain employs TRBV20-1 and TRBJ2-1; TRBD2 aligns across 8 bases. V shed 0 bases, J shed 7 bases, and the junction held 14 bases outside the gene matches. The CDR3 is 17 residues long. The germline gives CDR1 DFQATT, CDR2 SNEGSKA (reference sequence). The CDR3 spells CSAREMRTGGPRNEQFF. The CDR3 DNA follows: TGCAGTGCTAGAGAAATGAGGACGGGGGGGCCGAGGAATGAGCAGTTCTTC.

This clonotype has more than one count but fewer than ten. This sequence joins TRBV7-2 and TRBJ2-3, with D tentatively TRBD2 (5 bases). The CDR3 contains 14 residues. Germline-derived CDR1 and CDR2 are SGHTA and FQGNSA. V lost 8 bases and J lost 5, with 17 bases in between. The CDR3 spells CASSRARGGDTQYF. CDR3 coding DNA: TGTGCCAGCTCGAGGGCCCGCGGTGGAGATACGCAGTATTTT.

CDR3 DNA sequence: TGTGCCAGCAGCTCGACAGGGGCCGCCTGGGACCATGGCTACACCTTC. Its protein product is CASSSTGAAWDHGYTF. J is TRBJ1-2 and V is TRBV28, with TRBD1 identical over 8 bases. The germline gives CDR1 MDHEN, CDR2 SYDVKM. The CDR3 has 16 residues. V was pared by 6 bases and J by 6 bases, with 15 bases of the junction left unmatched.

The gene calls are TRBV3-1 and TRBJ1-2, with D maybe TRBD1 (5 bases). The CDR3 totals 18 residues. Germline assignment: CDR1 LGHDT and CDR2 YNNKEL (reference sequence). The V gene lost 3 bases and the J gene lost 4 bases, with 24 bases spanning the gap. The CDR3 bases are TGTGCCAGCAGCCAGGATGGCACCGGGACCCATTTATTCTATGGCTACACCTTC. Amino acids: CASSQDGTGTHLFYGYTF.

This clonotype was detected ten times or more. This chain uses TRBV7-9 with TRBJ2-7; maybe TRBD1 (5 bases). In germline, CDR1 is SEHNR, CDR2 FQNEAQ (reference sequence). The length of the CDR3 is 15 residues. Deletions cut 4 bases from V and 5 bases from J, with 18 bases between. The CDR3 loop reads CASSSRWGSPDEQYF. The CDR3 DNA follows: TGTGCCAGCAGCTCCCGTTGGGGCTCTCCTGACGAGCAGTACTTC.

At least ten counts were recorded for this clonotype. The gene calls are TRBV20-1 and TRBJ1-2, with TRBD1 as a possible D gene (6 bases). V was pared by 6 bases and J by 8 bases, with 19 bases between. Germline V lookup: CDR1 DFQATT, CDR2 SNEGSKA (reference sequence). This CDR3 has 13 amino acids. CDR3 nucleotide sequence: TGCAGTGCCCCTGGGCCTACAGGGATCGGCTACACCTTC. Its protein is CSAPGPTGIGYTF.